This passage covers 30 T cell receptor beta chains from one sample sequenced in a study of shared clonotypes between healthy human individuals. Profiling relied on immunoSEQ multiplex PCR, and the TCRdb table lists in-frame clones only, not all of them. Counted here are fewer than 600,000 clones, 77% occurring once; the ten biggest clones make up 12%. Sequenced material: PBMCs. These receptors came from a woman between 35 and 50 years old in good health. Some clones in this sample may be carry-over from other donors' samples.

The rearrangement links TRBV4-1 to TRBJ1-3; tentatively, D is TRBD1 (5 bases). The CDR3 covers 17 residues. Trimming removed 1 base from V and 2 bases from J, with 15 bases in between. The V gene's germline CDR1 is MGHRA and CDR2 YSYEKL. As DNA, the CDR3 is TGCGCCAGCAGCCAAGGGGGGGGGACCCGGGCTGGAAACACCATATATTTT. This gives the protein CASSQGGGTRAGNTIYF.

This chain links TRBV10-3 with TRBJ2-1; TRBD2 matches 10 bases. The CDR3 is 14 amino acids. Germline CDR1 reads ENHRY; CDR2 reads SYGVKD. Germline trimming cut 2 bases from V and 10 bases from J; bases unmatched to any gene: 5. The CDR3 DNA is TGTGCCATCAGTGAGAGCGGGAGGGCCGCCGAGCAGTTCTTC. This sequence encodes CAISESGRAAEQFF.

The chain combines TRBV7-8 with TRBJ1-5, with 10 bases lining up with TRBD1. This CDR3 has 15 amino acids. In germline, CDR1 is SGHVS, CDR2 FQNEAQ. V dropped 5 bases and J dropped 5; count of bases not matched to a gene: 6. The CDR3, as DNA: TGTGCCAGCAGCCGTGGGACAGGGGTTTATCAGCCCCAGCATTTT. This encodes CASSRGTGVYQPQHF.

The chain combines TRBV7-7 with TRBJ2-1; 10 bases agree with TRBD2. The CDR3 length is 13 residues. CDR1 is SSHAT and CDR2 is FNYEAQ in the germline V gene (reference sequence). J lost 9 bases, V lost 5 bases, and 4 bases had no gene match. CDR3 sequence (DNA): TGTGCCAGCAGCGCCCGACTAGCGGGTGAGCAGTTCTTC. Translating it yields CASSARLAGEQFF.

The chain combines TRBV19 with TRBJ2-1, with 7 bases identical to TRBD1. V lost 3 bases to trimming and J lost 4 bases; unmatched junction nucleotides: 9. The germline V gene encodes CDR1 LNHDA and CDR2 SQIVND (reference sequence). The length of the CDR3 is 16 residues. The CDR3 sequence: CASSIVRAGGYNEQFF. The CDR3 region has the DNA TGTGCCAGTAGTATCGTCCGGGCAGGGGGTTACAATGAGCAGTTCTTC.

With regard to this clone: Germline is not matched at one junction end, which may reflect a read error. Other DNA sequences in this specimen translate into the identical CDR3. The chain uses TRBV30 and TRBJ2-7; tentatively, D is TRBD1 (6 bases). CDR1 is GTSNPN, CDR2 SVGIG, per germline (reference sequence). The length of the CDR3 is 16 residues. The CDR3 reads CAWSLPVGGMGYEQYF. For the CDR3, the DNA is TGCGCCTGGAGTCTCCCGGTAGGGGGAATGGGTTACGAGCAGTACTTC.

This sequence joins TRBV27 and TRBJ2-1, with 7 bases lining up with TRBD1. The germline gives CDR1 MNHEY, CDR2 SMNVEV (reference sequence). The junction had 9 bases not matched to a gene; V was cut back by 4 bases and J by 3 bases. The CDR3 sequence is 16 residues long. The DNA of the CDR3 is TGTGCCAGCAGTTCCCGGGACAGAGGGGGCTACAATGAGCAGTTCTTC. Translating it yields CASSSRDRGGYNEQFF.

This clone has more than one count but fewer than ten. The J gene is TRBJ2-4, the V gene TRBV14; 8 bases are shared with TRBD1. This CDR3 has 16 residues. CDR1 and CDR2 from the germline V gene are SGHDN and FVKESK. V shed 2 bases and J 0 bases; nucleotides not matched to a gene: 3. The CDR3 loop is CASSQTGGIAKNIQYF. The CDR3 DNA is TGTGCCAGCAGCCAAACAGGGGGTATAGCCAAAAACATTCAGTACTTC.

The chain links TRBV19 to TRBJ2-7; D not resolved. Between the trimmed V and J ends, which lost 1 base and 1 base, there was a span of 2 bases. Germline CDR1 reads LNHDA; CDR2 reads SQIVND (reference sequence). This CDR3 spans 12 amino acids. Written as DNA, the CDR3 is TGTGCCAGTAGTATAGGTTCCTACGAGCAGTACTTC. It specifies CASSIGSYEQYF. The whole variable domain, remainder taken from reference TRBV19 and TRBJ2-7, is DGGITQSPKYLFRKEGQNVTLSCEQNLNHDAMYWYRQDPGQGLRLIYYSQIVNDFQKGDIAEGYSVSREKKESFPLTVTSAQKNPTAFYLCASSIGSYEQYFGPGTRLTVT.

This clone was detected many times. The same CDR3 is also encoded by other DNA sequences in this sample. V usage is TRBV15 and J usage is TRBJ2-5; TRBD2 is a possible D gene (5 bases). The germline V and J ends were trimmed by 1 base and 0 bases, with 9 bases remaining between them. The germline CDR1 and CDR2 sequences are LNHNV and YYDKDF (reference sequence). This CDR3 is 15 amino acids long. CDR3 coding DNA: TGTGCCACCAGCAGAGGGATCGGGGACCAAGAGACCCAGTACTTC. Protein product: CATSRGIGDQETQYF.

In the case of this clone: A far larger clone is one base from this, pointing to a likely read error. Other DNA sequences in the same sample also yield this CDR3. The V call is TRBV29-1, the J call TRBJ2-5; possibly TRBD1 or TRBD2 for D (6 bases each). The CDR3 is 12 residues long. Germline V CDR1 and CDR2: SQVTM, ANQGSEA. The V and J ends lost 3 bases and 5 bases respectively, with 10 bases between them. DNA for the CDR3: TGCAGCGTTGAGCAGGGGAGGGAGACCCAGTACTTC. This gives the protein CSVEQGRETQYF.

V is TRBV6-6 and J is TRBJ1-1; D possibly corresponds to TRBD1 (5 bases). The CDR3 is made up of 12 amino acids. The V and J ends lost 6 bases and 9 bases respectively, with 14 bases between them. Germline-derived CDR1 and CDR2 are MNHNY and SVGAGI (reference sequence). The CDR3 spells CASSYRDSQAFF. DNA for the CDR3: TGTGCCAGCAGCTACCGTGACAGTCAAGCTTTCTTT.

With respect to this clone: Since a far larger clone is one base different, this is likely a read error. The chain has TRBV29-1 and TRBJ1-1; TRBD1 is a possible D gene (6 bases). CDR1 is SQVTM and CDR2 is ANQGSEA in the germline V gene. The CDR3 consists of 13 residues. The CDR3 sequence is CSVATGRNTGAFF. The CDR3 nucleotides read TGCAGCGTTGCTACAGGGCGTAACACTGGAGCTTTCTTT.

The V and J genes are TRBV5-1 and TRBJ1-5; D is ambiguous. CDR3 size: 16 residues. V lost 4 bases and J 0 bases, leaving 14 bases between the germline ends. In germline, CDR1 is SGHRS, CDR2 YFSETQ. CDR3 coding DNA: TGCGCCAGCAGCCCCCTTGCGGGGTATAGCAATCAGCCCCAGCATTTT. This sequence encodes CASSPLAGYSNQPQHF.

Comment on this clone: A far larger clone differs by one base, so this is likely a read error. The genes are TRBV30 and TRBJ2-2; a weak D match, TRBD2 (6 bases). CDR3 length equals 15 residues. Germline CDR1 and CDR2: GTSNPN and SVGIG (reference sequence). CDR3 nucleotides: TGTGCCCGGAGCCCCTCCCGCGGGGATATCGGGGAGCTGTTTTTT. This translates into CARSPSRGDIGELFF.

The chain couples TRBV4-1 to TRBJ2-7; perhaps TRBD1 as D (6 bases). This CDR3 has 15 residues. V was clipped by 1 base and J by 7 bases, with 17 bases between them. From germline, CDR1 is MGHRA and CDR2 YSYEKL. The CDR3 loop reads CASSQGQGLLWEQYF. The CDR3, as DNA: TGCGCCAGCAGCCAAGGTCAGGGGCTACTGTGGGAGCAGTACTTC.

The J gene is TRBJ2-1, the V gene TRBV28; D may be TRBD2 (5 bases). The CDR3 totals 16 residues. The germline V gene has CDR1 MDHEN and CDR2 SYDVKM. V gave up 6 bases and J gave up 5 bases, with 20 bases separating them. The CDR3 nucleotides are TGTGCCAGCAGCCCCCGAGGAGCGGACCGCGACAATGAGCAGTTCTTC. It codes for CASSPRGADRDNEQFF. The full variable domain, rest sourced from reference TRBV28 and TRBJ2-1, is DVKVTQSSRYLVKRTGEKVFLECVQDMDHENMFWYRQDPGLGLRLIYFSYDVKMKEKGDIPEGYSVSREKKERFSLILESASTNQTSMYLCASSPRGADRDNEQFFGPGTRLTVL.

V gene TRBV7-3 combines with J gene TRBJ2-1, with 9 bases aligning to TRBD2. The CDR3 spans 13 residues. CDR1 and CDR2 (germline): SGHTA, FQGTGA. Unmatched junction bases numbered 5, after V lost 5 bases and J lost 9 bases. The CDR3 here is CASSTLTSGEQFF. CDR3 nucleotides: TGTGCCAGCAGCACCCTGACTAGCGGTGAGCAGTTCTTC.

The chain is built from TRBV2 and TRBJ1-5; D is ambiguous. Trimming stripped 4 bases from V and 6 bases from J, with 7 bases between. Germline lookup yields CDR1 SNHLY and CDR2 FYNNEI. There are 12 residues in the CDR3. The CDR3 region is CASSGGGQPQHF. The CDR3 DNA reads TGTGCCAGCAGTGGAGGTGGTCAGCCCCAGCATTTT.

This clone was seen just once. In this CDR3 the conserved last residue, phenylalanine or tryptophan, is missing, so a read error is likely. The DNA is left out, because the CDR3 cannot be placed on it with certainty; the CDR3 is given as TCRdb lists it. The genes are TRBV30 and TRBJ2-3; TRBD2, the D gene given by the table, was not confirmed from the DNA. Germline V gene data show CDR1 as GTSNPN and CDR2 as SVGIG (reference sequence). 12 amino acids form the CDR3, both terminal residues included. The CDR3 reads CAWGAGFHSVYL.

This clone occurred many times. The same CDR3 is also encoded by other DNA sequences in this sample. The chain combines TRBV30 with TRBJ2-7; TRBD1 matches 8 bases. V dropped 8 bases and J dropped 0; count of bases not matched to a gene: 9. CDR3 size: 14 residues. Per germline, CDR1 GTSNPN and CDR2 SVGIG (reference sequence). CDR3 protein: CAAPRTGISYEQYF. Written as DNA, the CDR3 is TGTGCCGCACCCAGGACAGGGATCTCCTACGAGCAGTACTTC.

CDR3 residues: CASSPGQGPSVQYF. The CDR3 bases are TGTGCCAGCTCACCGGGACAGGGTCCCTCGGTGCAGTACTTC. The chain is built from TRBV18 and TRBJ2-7; 9 bases agree with TRBD1. The CDR3 contains 14 residues. From germline, CDR1 is KGHSH and CDR2 LQKENI. The junction had 9 bases not matched to a gene; V was cut back by 3 bases and J by 9 bases.

Here the CDR3 reads CASSQETLRSAEAFF. CDR3 in DNA: TGCGCCAGCAGCCAAGAGACTCTCCGAAGCGCTGAAGCTTTCTTT. The genes are TRBV4-1 and TRBJ1-1; D is undetermined. Germline lookup yields CDR1 MGHRA and CDR2 YSYEKL. The CDR3 has 15 amino acids. V lost 0 bases and J lost 6, with 14 bases in between.

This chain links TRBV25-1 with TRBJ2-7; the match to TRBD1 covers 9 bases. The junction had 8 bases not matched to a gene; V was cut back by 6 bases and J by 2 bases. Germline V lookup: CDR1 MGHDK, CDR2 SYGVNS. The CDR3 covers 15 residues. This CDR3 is CASSPAGDRAYEQYF. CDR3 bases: TGTGCCAGCAGCCCTGCGGGGGACAGGGCCTACGAGCAGTACTTC.

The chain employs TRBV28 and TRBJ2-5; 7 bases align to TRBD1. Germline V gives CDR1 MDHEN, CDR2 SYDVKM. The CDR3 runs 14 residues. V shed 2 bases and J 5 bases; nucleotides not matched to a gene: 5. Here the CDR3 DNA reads TGTGCCAGCAGTTTACAGGGGGTGTTGGAGACCCAGTACTTC. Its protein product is CASSLQGVLETQYF.

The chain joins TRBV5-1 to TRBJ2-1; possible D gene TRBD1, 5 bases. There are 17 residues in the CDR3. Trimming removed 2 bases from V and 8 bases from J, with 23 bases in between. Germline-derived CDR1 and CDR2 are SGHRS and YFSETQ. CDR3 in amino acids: CASSFGRAPTLRDEQFF. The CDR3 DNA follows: TGCGCCAGCAGCTTTGGCAGGGCTCCTACTTTAAGGGATGAGCAGTTCTTC.

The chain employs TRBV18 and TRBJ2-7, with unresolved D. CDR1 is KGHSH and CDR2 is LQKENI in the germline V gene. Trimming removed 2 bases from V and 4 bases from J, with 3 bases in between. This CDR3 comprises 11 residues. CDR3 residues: CASSPTYEQYF. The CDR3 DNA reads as TGTGCCAGCTCACCAACGTACGAGCAGTACTTC.

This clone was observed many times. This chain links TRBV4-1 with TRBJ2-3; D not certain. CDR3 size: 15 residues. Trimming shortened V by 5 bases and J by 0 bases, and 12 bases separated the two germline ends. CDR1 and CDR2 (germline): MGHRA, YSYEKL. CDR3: CASSVIGVSTDTQYF. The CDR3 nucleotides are TGCGCCAGCAGCGTCATTGGGGTTAGCACAGATACGCAGTATTTT.

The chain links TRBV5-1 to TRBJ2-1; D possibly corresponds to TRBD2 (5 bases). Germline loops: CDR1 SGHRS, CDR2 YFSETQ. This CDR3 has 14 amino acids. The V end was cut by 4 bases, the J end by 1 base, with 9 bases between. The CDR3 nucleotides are TGCGCCAGCAGCCCGGAGGCTTCCTACAATGAGCAGTTCTTC. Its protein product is CASSPEASYNEQFF.

CDR3 nucleotide sequence: TGTGCCAGCAGCTTGGAACGGACGAACACTGAAGCTTTCTTT. Protein sequence: CASSLERTNTEAFF. The J gene is TRBJ1-1, the V gene TRBV5-4; D remains ambiguous. The germline gives CDR1 SGHNT, CDR2 YYREEE (reference sequence). Trimming stripped 0 bases from V and 1 base from J, with 7 bases between. The CDR3 covers 14 residues.